This is a list of T cell receptor beta chains from one sample in a study of blood T cells in healthy people across ages. MiXCR was run by TCRdb on the 5' RACE reads, yielding one entry per CDR3 protein. Counted here are 600,000 to 800,000 distinct CDR3 sequences, over 40% occurring once; the ten biggest clones make up roughly 14%. Input material: blood. The receptor source for this set is a woman of 80 years or more in good health. Both conserved end residues are part of each CDR3. D genes are given only for firm matches. Where a row states a size, it is once, few, many or the class of an expanded clone; other rows omit it.

v_gene: TRBV2
len: 15
abundance: -
d_gene: TRBD2
j_gene: TRBJ2-5
CDR3aa: CASSVGLAGENEQYF
CDR3nt: TGTGCCAGCAGTGTTGGACTAGCGGGGGAAAATGAGCAGTACTTC

v_gene: TRBV28
len: 15
abundance: -
d_gene: TRBD1
j_gene: TRBJ1-2
CDR3aa: CASSPTDRANYGYTF
CDR3nt: TGTGCCAGCAGTCCCACCGACAGGGCTAACTATGGCTACACCTTC

v_gene: TRBV6-5
len: 13
abundance: -
d_gene: -
j_gene: TRBJ1-5
CDR3aa: CASRGRGNQPQHF
CDR3nt: TGTGCCAGCAGGGGCAGGGGCAATCAGCCCCAGCATTTT

v_gene: TRBV7-2
len: 14
abundance: -
d_gene: TRBD1
j_gene: TRBJ2-1
CDR3aa: CASSSGTGTETQFF
CDR3nt: TGTGCCAGCAGCAGCGGGACAGGGACAGAGACCCAGTTCTTC

v_gene: TRBV10-3
len: 13
abundance: once
d_gene: -
j_gene: TRBJ2-4
CDR3aa: CAISKAAKNIQYF
CDR3nt: TGTGCCATCAGTAAGGCTGCCAAAAACATTCAGTACTTC

v_gene: TRBV4-1
len: 15
abundance: -
d_gene: -
j_gene: TRBJ2-7
CDR3aa: CASSQEPQVSYEQYF
CDR3nt: TGCGCCAGCAGCCAAGAACCCCAGGTTTCCTACGAGCAGTACTTC

v_gene: TRBV5-1
len: 15
abundance: many
d_gene: TRBD2
j_gene: TRBJ2-7
CDR3aa: CASSFGLAGPYEQYF
CDR3nt: TGCGCCAGCAGCTTTGGACTAGCGGGGCCCTACGAGCAGTACTTC

v_gene: TRBV20-1
len: 15
abundance: few
d_gene: TRBD1
j_gene: TRBJ1-4
CDR3aa: CSAQGAGRSHEKLFF
CDR3nt: TGCAGTGCCCAGGGGGCGGGACGGTCCCATGAAAAACTGTTTTTT

v_gene: TRBV9
len: 16
abundance: -
d_gene: TRBD1
j_gene: TRBJ2-7
CDR3aa: CASSVFPQGGLYEQYF
CDR3nt: TGTGCCAGCAGCGTATTTCCCCAAGGGGGCCTCTACGAGCAGTACTTC

v_gene: TRBV12-3/TRBV12-4
len: 16
abundance: -
d_gene: TRBD1
j_gene: TRBJ1-4
CDR3aa: CASSSGQGASDEKLFF
CDR3nt: TGTGCCAGCAGTTCGGGACAGGGGGCGTCTGATGAAAAACTGTTTTTT

v_gene: TRBV7-2
len: 14
abundance: -
d_gene: -
j_gene: TRBJ1-2
CDR3aa: CASSLPRAEGGYTF
CDR3nt: TGTGCCAGCAGCTTACCACGGGCGGAGGGGGGCTACACCTTC

v_gene: TRBV21-1
len: 16
abundance: -
d_gene: -
j_gene: TRBJ2-1
CDR3aa: CVSSKRADNPYNEQFF
CDR3nt: TGTGTCAGCAGCAAAAGAGCTGACAATCCCTACAATGAGCAGTTCTTC

v_gene: TRBV3-1
len: 21
abundance: few
d_gene: TRBD2
j_gene: TRBJ2-7
CDR3aa: CASSHLQPGLAGGSSYNEQYF
CDR3nt: TGTGCCAGCAGCCATCTTCAACCGGGACTAGCGGGGGGGAGCTCCTACAATGAGCAGTACTTC

v_gene: TRBV5-1
len: 16
abundance: many
d_gene: -
j_gene: TRBJ1-4
CDR3aa: CASSFTGSVSNEKLFF
CDR3nt: TGCGCCAGCAGCTTTACAGGTTCGGTATCTAATGAAAAACTGTTTTTT

v_gene: TRBV29-1
len: 13
abundance: many
d_gene: TRBD2
j_gene: TRBJ2-1
CDR3aa: CSVIRISGREQFF
CDR3nt: TGCAGCGTAATTCGCATTAGCGGGAGGGAGCAGTTCTTC

v_gene: TRBV10-3
len: 16
abundance: -
d_gene: TRBD1
j_gene: TRBJ2-6
CDR3aa: CAISGQASSGANVLTF
CDR3nt: TGTGCCATCAGCGGACAGGCTAGCTCTGGGGCCAACGTCCTGACTTTC

v_gene: TRBV20-1
len: 16
abundance: -
d_gene: TRBD2
j_gene: TRBJ2-3
CDR3aa: CSARDTAGGGTDTQYF
CDR3nt: TGCAGTGCTAGAGATACGGCGGGAGGAGGAACAGATACGCAGTATTTT

v_gene: TRBV18
len: 13
abundance: -
d_gene: -
j_gene: TRBJ2-5
CDR3aa: CASSRGREETQYF
CDR3nt: TGTGCCAGCTCCCGAGGACGGGAGGAGACCCAGTACTTC

v_gene: TRBV20-1
len: 17
abundance: once
d_gene: TRBD2
j_gene: TRBJ2-1
CDR3aa: CSASSASGRVLVNEQFF
CDR3nt: TGCAGTGCTAGTTCGGCTAGCGGGAGGGTGTTGGTGAATGAGCAGTTCTTC

v_gene: TRBV7-2
len: 14
abundance: -
d_gene: TRBD2
j_gene: TRBJ2-1
CDR3aa: CASSIMSGGNEQFF
CDR3nt: TGTGCCAGCAGCATAATGAGCGGGGGCAATGAGCAGTTCTTC

v_gene: TRBV27
len: 15
abundance: many
d_gene: -
j_gene: TRBJ2-7
CDR3aa: CASSLGPGRTYEQYF
CDR3nt: TGTGCCAGCAGTTTAGGTCCGGGACGCACCTACGAGCAGTACTTC

v_gene: TRBV5-1
len: 15
abundance: -
d_gene: TRBD1
j_gene: TRBJ1-5
CDR3aa: CASSLTSGGYEPQHF
CDR3nt: TGCGCCAGCAGCTTGACGTCAGGGGGCTACGAGCCCCAGCATTTT

v_gene: TRBV25-1
len: 15
abundance: -
d_gene: -
j_gene: TRBJ1-1
CDR3aa: CASSESARPGTEAFF
CDR3nt: TGTGCCAGCAGTGAATCGGCACGGCCGGGTACTGAAGCTTTCTTT

v_gene: TRBV3-1
len: 13
abundance: -
d_gene: -
j_gene: TRBJ1-4
CDR3aa: CASSRVASEKLFF
CDR3nt: TGTGCCAGCAGCCGAGTGGCCAGTGAAAAACTGTTTTTT

v_gene: TRBV12-3/TRBV12-4
len: 14
abundance: many
d_gene: TRBD1
j_gene: TRBJ2-7
CDR3aa: CASSNRDRGYEQYF
CDR3nt: TGTGCCAGCAGTAACCGGGACAGGGGCTACGAGCAGTACTTC

v_gene: TRBV20-1
len: 15
abundance: -
d_gene: -
j_gene: TRBJ2-3
CDR3aa: CSARVGGPSTDTQYF
CDR3nt: TGCAGTGCTAGAGTCGGGGGCCCTAGCACAGATACGCAGTATTTT

v_gene: TRBV7-2
len: 15
abundance: -
d_gene: TRBD1
j_gene: TRBJ2-7
CDR3aa: CASSLPSGQTIEQYF
CDR3nt: TGTGCCAGCAGCTTACCCTCGGGACAGACCATCGAGCAGTACTTC

v_gene: TRBV10-3
len: 15
abundance: -
d_gene: TRBD1
j_gene: TRBJ1-6
CDR3aa: CAISDGQGLNSPLHF
CDR3nt: TGTGCCATCAGTGATGGACAGGGTTTAAATTCACCCCTCCACTTT

v_gene: TRBV3-1
len: 15
abundance: -
d_gene: -
j_gene: TRBJ2-5
CDR3aa: CASSPAPGPQETQYF
CDR3nt: TGTGCCAGCAGCCCAGCCCCAGGGCCCCAAGAGACCCAGTACTTC

v_gene: TRBV12-3/TRBV12-4
len: 16
abundance: -
d_gene: TRBD2
j_gene: TRBJ2-2
CDR3aa: CASSPRTSEITGELFF
CDR3nt: TGCGCCAGCAGTCCCCGGACTAGCGAAATCACCGGGGAGCTGTTTTTT

v_gene: TRBV27
len: 15
abundance: many
d_gene: -
j_gene: TRBJ2-6
CDR3aa: CASGSQGSGANVLTF
CDR3nt: TGTGCCAGCGGATCACAGGGCTCTGGGGCCAACGTCCTGACTTTC

v_gene: TRBV10-2
len: 18
abundance: -
d_gene: TRBD2
j_gene: TRBJ2-3
CDR3aa: CASNSLAGGLRRTDTQYF
CDR3nt: TGCGCCAGCAACTCACTAGCGGGAGGGCTGCGTCGCACAGATACGCAGTATTTT

v_gene: TRBV5-1
len: 16
abundance: -
d_gene: TRBD2
j_gene: TRBJ2-3
CDR3aa: CASQHEVAGDTDTQYF
CDR3nt: TGCGCCAGCCAGCATGAGGTAGCGGGGGACACAGATACGCAGTATTTT

v_gene: TRBV5-1
len: 15
abundance: many
d_gene: -
j_gene: TRBJ2-3
CDR3aa: CASSLADTGTDTQYF
CDR3nt: TGCGCCAGCAGCTTGGCCGACACGGGGACAGATACGCAGTATTTT

v_gene: TRBV20-1
len: 14
abundance: -
d_gene: -
j_gene: TRBJ1-1
CDR3aa: CSARDWGGDTEAFF
CDR3nt: TGCAGTGCTAGAGATTGGGGGGGGGACACTGAAGCTTTCTTT

v_gene: TRBV20-1
len: 13
abundance: once
d_gene: TRBD2
j_gene: TRBJ2-3
CDR3aa: CSATGGGEGTQYF
CDR3nt: TGCAGTGCTACCGGCGGGGGGGAAGGTACGCAGTATTTT

v_gene: TRBV3-1
len: 16
abundance: once
d_gene: TRBD1
j_gene: TRBJ2-5
CDR3aa: CASSLGGTGVKETQYF
CDR3nt: TGTGCCAGCAGCCTAGGAGGGACAGGGGTGAAAGAGACCCAGTACTTC

v_gene: TRBV20-1
len: 14
abundance: -
d_gene: TRBD1
j_gene: TRBJ2-2
CDR3aa: CSATGTGDTGELFF
CDR3nt: TGCAGTGCTACCGGGACAGGGGACACCGGGGAGCTGTTTTTT

v_gene: TRBV19
len: 16
abundance: -
d_gene: TRBD1
j_gene: TRBJ1-6
CDR3aa: CASQPQGVLYNSPLHF
CDR3nt: TGTGCCAGTCAACCGCAGGGGGTCCTTTATAATTCACCCCTCCACTTT

v_gene: TRBV5-1
len: 14
abundance: -
d_gene: -
j_gene: TRBJ2-7
CDR3aa: CASSSGGTPREQYF
CDR3nt: TGCGCCAGCAGCTCCGGAGGGACACCCCGCGAGCAGTACTTC

v_gene: TRBV19
len: 14
abundance: few
d_gene: -
j_gene: TRBJ2-3
CDR3aa: CASSPPVPRDTQYF
CDR3nt: TGTGCCAGTAGTCCGCCCGTACCACGGGATACGCAGTATTTT

v_gene: TRBV6-5
len: 14
abundance: -
d_gene: -
j_gene: TRBJ1-4
CDR3aa: CASSKGLANEKLFF
CDR3nt: TGTGCCAGCAGTAAAGGGTTGGCTAATGAAAAACTGTTTTTT

v_gene: TRBV7-9
len: 15
abundance: once
d_gene: -
j_gene: TRBJ2-1
CDR3aa: CASSFLDSGTRRQFF
CDR3nt: TGTGCCAGCAGCTTTTTGGACAGTGGGACCCGTAGGCAGTTCTTC

v_gene: TRBV3-1
len: 15
abundance: -
d_gene: -
j_gene: TRBJ2-4
CDR3aa: CASSLIGGTKNIQYF
CDR3nt: TGTGCCAGCAGCCTCATTGGAGGTACCAAAAACATTCAGTACTTC

v_gene: TRBV27
len: 13
abundance: -
d_gene: -
j_gene: TRBJ2-5
CDR3aa: CASRTGVGGTQYF
CDR3nt: TGTGCCAGCAGAACAGGGGTCGGGGGGACCCAGTACTTC

v_gene: TRBV29-1
len: 13
abundance: many
d_gene: TRBD1
j_gene: TRBJ2-5
CDR3aa: CSAMTGAPETQYF
CDR3nt: TGCAGCGCGATGACAGGGGCCCCAGAGACCCAGTACTTC

v_gene: TRBV29-1
len: 14
abundance: -
d_gene: -
j_gene: TRBJ2-1
CDR3aa: CSAHGGGTYNEQFF
CDR3nt: TGCAGCGCTCACGGCGGGGGCACCTACAATGAGCAGTTCTTC

v_gene: TRBV6-6
len: 15
abundance: -
d_gene: -
j_gene: TRBJ2-2
CDR3aa: CASRNRQTNTGELFF
CDR3nt: TGTGCCAGCAGGAACAGACAGACGAACACCGGGGAGCTGTTTTTT